This T cell receptor beta chain was captured by sequencing in a study of blood T cell repertoires in COVID-19. This clone occurred once. Libraries were prepared by immunoSEQ multiplex PCR; TCRdb keeps only in-frame clonotypes and omits some of them. There are approximately 210,000 clones in the sample; 88% occur only once, and approximately 1.5% lies in the top ten. This clonotype was obtained from a man aged 18 to 35 with active or convalescent COVID-19. Sequencing was performed on peripheral blood.

CDR3 in DNA: TGCGCCAGCAGCCAAAATCGACAGGGCGGGGGGCAAGAGACCCAGTACTTC. It codes for CASSQNRQGGGQETQYF. The chain combines TRBV4-3 with TRBJ2-5; maybe TRBD2 (8 bases). This CDR3 has 17 amino acids. CDR1 is LGHNA and CDR2 is YSLEER in the germline V gene. V gave up 2 bases and J gave up 2 bases, with 18 bases separating them.